The 3 T cell receptor beta chains presented below share a single source sample, sequenced in a study of blood T cell repertoires in COVID-19. The table came from immunoSEQ multiplex PCR; TCRdb's copy has only in-frame clones and leaves some out. The repertoire has roughly 100,000 clones, about 86% of them found once; the top ten carry approximately 3.3%. The sample was peripheral blood. The receptor source for this set is an elderly woman with active or convalescent COVID-19.

V is TRBV5-1 and J is TRBJ2-1; TRBD2 is a possible D gene (5 bases). CDR3 length: 17 residues. The V gene's germline CDR1 is SGHRS and CDR2 YFSETQ. V dropped 0 bases and J dropped 0 bases, with 13 bases sitting between them. CDR3: CASSLVAGRGSYNEQFF. CDR3 DNA: TGCGCCAGCAGCTTGGTTGCCGGACGGGGCTCCTACAATGAGCAGTTCTTC.

This rearrangement joins TRBV25-1 to TRBJ1-1; possible D gene TRBD1, 5 bases. V was pared by 6 bases and J by 1 base, with 15 bases between. The CDR3 loop spans 15 amino acids. Germline-derived CDR1 and CDR2 are MGHDK and SYGVNS. CDR3 bases: TGTGCCAGCAGCCCCCCCTGGGGCCGGAACACTGAAGCTTTCTTT. This gives the protein CASSPPWGRNTEAFF.

The V gene is TRBV28, the J gene TRBJ1-5; 11 positions agree with TRBD1. V lost 4 bases, J lost 4 bases, and 12 bases stayed unmatched. The CDR3 length is 18 residues. The germline V gene has CDR1 MDHEN and CDR2 SYDVKM. CDR3 nucleotides: TGTGCCAGCAGTTCACAAGGACAGGGGGCCTATGGGAATCAGCCCCAGCATTTT. Translated: CASSSQGQGAYGNQPQHF.